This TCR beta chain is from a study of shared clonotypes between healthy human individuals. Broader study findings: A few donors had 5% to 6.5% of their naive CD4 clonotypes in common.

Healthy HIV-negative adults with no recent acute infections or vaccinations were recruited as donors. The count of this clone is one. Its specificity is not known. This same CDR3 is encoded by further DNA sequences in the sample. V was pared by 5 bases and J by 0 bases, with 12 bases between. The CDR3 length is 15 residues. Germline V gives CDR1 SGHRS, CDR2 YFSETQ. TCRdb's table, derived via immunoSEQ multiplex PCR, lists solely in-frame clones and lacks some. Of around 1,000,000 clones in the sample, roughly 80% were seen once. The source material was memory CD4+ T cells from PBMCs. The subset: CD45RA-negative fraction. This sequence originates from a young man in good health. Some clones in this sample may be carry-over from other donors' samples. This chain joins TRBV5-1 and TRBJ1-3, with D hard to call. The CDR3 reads CASSPDGGSGNTIYF. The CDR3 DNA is TGCGCCAGCAGTCCTGACGGAGGCTCTGGAAACACCATATATTTT.